This T cell receptor (beta chain) was identified in a study of monozygotic twins with inflammatory bowel disease. Regarding the study as a whole: It was in IBD patients that TCRbeta diversity (inverse Simpson) was lower than in healthy co-twins.

Following a re-call of the 5' RACE reads, TCRdb has one entry per CDR3 protein and lacks DNA. With over 200,000 distinct CDR3 sequences in the sample, the ten largest clones hold roughly 7.5%. Of note for this clonotype: As yet, its antigen is unknown.

Sequenced input: blood. The TCR sequence derives from a human donor with ulcerative colitis or Crohn's disease, or a healthy co-twin of an affected twin (not recorded which).

The CDR3 is CASSISSYEQYF. This chain links TRBV2 with TRBJ2-7. The CDR3 runs to 12 residues. The germline CDR1 and CDR2 sequences are SNHLY and FYNNEI.